Presented here are 30 T cell receptor beta chains from one specimen sequenced in a study of T cell responses to AZD1222 COVID-19 vaccine. Generated by immunoSEQ multiplex PCR, the TCRdb table keeps only in-frame clones and is missing some. The sample holds under 140,000 clones, 80% to 95% seen once. Sequences were derived from peripheral blood, sampled 28 days after the second AZD1222 dose. The receptor set was obtained from an adult who received the AZD1222 COVID-19 vaccine.

V gene TRBV5-1 combines with J gene TRBJ1-3; D gene ambiguous. Trimming cost V 2 bases and J 0 bases, with 6 bases left between them. Per germline, CDR1 SGHRS and CDR2 YFSETQ. The CDR3 is made up of 14 amino acids. In DNA, the CDR3 is TGCGCCAGCAGCTTTGATAACTCTGGAAACACCATATATTTT. Its translation is CASSFDNSGNTIYF.

This chain links TRBV11-2 with TRBJ2-5; D is tentatively TRBD1 or TRBD2 (7 bases each). V dropped 0 bases and J dropped 5 bases, with 19 bases sitting between them. The germline CDR1 and CDR2 sequences are SGHAT and FQNNGV. The length of the CDR3 is 17 residues. The CDR3 coding sequence is TGTGCCAGCAGCTTAGAGGCAGGGGGGGACAATGGGGAGACCCAGTACTTC. This translates into CASSLEAGGDNGETQYF.

This sequence joins TRBV5-1 and TRBJ1-4, with a possible D match to TRBD1 (6 bases). The V end lost 3 bases, the J end lost 2 bases, and 11 bases lay between the germline ends. The CDR3 spans 15 residues. Looked up from germline, CDR1 is SGHRS and CDR2 is YFSETQ. CDR3 protein: CASSSQGATNEKLFF. Written as DNA, the CDR3 is TGCGCCAGCAGCTCACAGGGTGCGACTAATGAAAAACTGTTTTTT.

V gene TRBV5-5 combines with J gene TRBJ2-7; 8 bases align to TRBD2. This CDR3 contains 14 residues. Trimming cost V 3 bases and J 1 base; bases outside gene matches: 3. Germline V gene sequence: CDR1 SGHKS, CDR2 YYEKEE (reference sequence). DNA of the CDR3: TGTGCCAGCAGCTGGGAGCGGGGGTCCTACGAGCAGTACTTC. It encodes CASSWERGSYEQYF.

The V and J genes are TRBV10-3 and TRBJ1-5; 8 bases line up with TRBD1. CDR3 size: 15 residues. In germline, CDR1 is ENHRY, CDR2 SYGVKD. V shed 4 bases and J 3 bases; nucleotides not matched to a gene: 5. The CDR3: CAISAQTGDNQPQHF. CDR3 coding DNA: TGTGCCATCAGTGCTCAGACAGGGGACAATCAGCCCCAGCATTTT.

The rearrangement joins TRBV11-2 to TRBJ2-1; TRBD2 matches at 8 bases. CDR1 and CDR2 (germline): SGHAT, FQNNGV. The J segment lost 8 bases and the V segment lost 2 bases, leaving 8 bases of the junction unmatched. The CDR3 covers 15 residues. The CDR3 DNA reads as TGTGCCAGCAGCTTAAGTGGGACTAGGGGCGATGAGCAGTTCTTC. Residues: CASSLSGTRGDEQFF.

The genes are TRBV7-2 and TRBJ1-1; maybe TRBD1 (5 bases). CDR1 and CDR2 (germline): SGHTA, FQGNSA. Deletions cut 4 bases from V and 0 bases from J, with 12 bases between. The CDR3 is 15 amino acids. CDR3: CASSWAGRMNTEAFF. The DNA for the CDR3 is TGTGCCAGCAGCTGGGCGGGACGGATGAACACTGAAGCTTTCTTT.

In its sample, this clone was seen once. The chain is built from TRBV14 and TRBJ1-1, with 8 bases aligning to TRBD1. The length of the CDR3 is 14 residues. Germline V gene sequence: CDR1 SGHDN, CDR2 FVKESK. After removal of 3 bases from V and 3 bases from J, the junction contained 3 bases not matched to a gene. The CDR3 DNA reads as TGTGCCAGCAGCCAGCTGGACAGGGACACTGAAGCTTTCTTT. The encoded protein is CASSQLDRDTEAFF.

The chain links TRBV24-1 to TRBJ2-7, with TRBD1 matching 9 bases. V dropped 2 bases and J dropped 3; count of bases not matched to a gene: 10. This CDR3 has 17 amino acids. Germline-derived CDR1 and CDR2 are KGHDR and SFDVKD. The CDR3 DNA sequence: TGTGCCACCAGTGATTCCACTGCCGGGACAGGGTACTACGAGCAGTACTTC. Translating it yields CATSDSTAGTGYYEQYF.

The rearrangement joins TRBV5-5 to TRBJ1-2; D is unresolved. V was pared by 4 bases and J by 5 bases, with 12 bases between. CDR3 length: 13 residues. CDR1 is SGHKS, CDR2 YYEKEE, per germline (reference sequence). CDR3 region: CASSQEVVYGYTF. The CDR3 coding sequence is TGTGCCAGCAGCCAAGAGGTAGTTTATGGCTACACCTTC.

This chain joins TRBV4-3 and TRBJ2-2; D might be TRBD1 or TRBD2, each matching 5 bases. Germline V lookup: CDR1 LGHNA, CDR2 YSLEER. The CDR3 runs to 14 residues. Between the trimmed V and J ends, which lost 4 bases and 3 bases, there was a span of 9 bases. The chain's CDR3 is CASSRGVDTGELFF. The CDR3 DNA sequence: TGCGCCAGCAGCCGAGGGGTGGACACCGGGGAGCTGTTTTTT.

This rearrangement joins TRBV25-1 to TRBJ1-2, with 10 bases matching TRBD1. J gave up 8 bases and V 10 bases, and 4 bases lay outside the gene matches. Germline loops: CDR1 MGHDK, CDR2 SYGVNS. The CDR3 has 11 residues. CDR3 coding DNA: TGTGCCATGGGGGACAGGGGCGGCTACACCTTC. Amino acid sequence: CAMGDRGGYTF.

The chain employs TRBV28 and TRBJ1-2, with TRBD1 matching over 7 bases. The CDR3 contains 13 residues. The J segment lost 2 bases and the V segment lost 6 bases, leaving 3 bases of the junction unmatched. Germline V CDR1 and CDR2: MDHEN, SYDVKM. The CDR3 DNA reads TGTGCCAGCAGGGGACAGCGGAACTATGGCTACACCTTC. Amino acid sequence: CASRGQRNYGYTF.

This clone was observed a few times. CDR3 bases: TGTGCCAGCAGCTATAGGGGGAATGAGCAGTTCTTC. Translating gives CASSYRGNEQFF. The V call is TRBV11-2, the J call TRBJ2-1, with D possibly matching TRBD1 (6 bases). CDR3 length: 12 residues. CDR1 and CDR2 from the germline V gene are SGHAT and FQNNGV. Between the trimmed V and J ends, which lost 4 bases and 7 bases, there was a span of 8 bases.

The rearrangement uses TRBV23-1 and TRBJ2-7; D gene ambiguous. TRBV23-1 is flagged as an ORF with uncertain function. This CDR3 is built from 14 residues. Trimming removed 3 bases at V and 1 base at J, with 10 bases between. The DNA of the CDR3 is TGCGCCAGCAGTCAGGCTCCGATATCCTACGAGCAGTACTTC. This codes for CASSQAPISYEQYF.

CDR3 sequence: CASSQESEQFF. The CDR3 DNA follows: TGTGCCAGCAGCCAAGAAAGTGAGCAGTTCTTC. The gene calls are TRBV3-1 (or the pseudogene TRBV3-2) and TRBJ2-1; no reliable D call. Germline V gene data show CDR1 as LGHDT and CDR2 as YNNKEL (reference sequence). The CDR3 is 11 residues long. V was pared by 0 bases and J by 9 bases, with 3 bases between.

The genes are TRBV5-6 and TRBJ2-7; D not certain. The CDR3 loop spans 14 amino acids. The germline V and J ends were trimmed by 2 bases and 2 bases, with 11 bases remaining between them. Per germline, CDR1 SGHDT and CDR2 YYEEEE. The CDR3 nucleotides read TGTGCCAGCAGCTTCTCGGTAGATGCCTACGAGCAGTACTTC. Translating it yields CASSFSVDAYEQYF.

The V call is TRBV4-2, the J call TRBJ1-5; TRBD1 matches 7 bases. Germline V lookup: CDR1 LGHNA, CDR2 YNFKEQ. V was clipped by 5 bases and J by 0 bases; unmatched bases: 4. The CDR3 extends over 15 amino acids. CDR3 nucleotide sequence: TGTGCCAGCAGCTGGGACAGAGATAGCAATCAGCCCCAGCATTTT. Its translation: CASSWDRDSNQPQHF.

The chain carries TRBV20-1 and TRBJ2-7; D is ambiguous. V lost 6 bases, J lost 5 bases, and 11 bases lay in between. This CDR3 is 11 amino acids long. Germline V gene lookup returns CDR1 DFQATT and CDR2 SNEGSKA (reference sequence). CDR3 nucleotides: TGCAGTGCGAAGGCTTGGGACGAGCAGTACTTC. Translating gives CSAKAWDEQYF.

The CDR3 DNA reads as TGTGCCAGCAGCTTGAATGGCTTCTCTGGAAACACCATATATTTT. It yields the protein CASSLNGFSGNTIYF. The chain carries TRBV5-4 and TRBJ1-3; the D is unclear. The CDR3 has 15 residues. Looked up from germline, CDR1 is SGHNT and CDR2 is YYREEE (reference sequence). Trimming stripped 1 base from V and 0 bases from J, with 8 bases between.

J is TRBJ2-1 and V is TRBV3-1 (or the pseudogene TRBV3-2); 13 bases fit TRBD2. Looked up from germline, CDR1 is LGHDT and CDR2 is YNNKEL (reference sequence). The V segment lost 6 bases and the J segment 0 bases; nucleotides outside the gene matches: 8. This CDR3 region has 18 residues. This chain's CDR3 is CASRAGTSGDRSYNEQFF. DNA for the CDR3: TGTGCCAGCAGGGCCGGGACTAGCGGGGACCGCTCCTACAATGAGCAGTTCTTC.

The chain employs TRBV7-9 and TRBJ1-5, with D uncertain. The CDR3 is made up of 12 amino acids. Trimming took off 5 bases at V and 9 bases at J, with 11 bases between the two ends. Germline V gene data show CDR1 as SEHNR and CDR2 as FQNEAQ (reference sequence). The CDR3: CASSLDKGPQHF. CDR3 bases: TGTGCCAGCAGCCTCGACAAAGGGCCCCAGCATTTT.

The J gene is TRBJ1-3, the V gene TRBV5-1, with 8 positions matching TRBD1. The germline CDR1 and CDR2 sequences are SGHRS and YFSETQ. The junction had 13 bases not matched to a gene; V was cut back by 2 bases and J by 0 bases. The CDR3 is made up of 19 amino acids. DNA for the CDR3: TGCGCCAGCAGCTTAGGGGCAGGGGGCTTGTTAACCTCTGGAAACACCATATATTTT. It encodes CASSLGAGGLLTSGNTIYF.

The chain couples TRBV6-1 to TRBJ1-5; D call uncertain. The ends were cut back, 1 base at V and 4 bases at J, with 11 bases in the middle. CDR3 length equals 15 residues. Germline V gene sequence: CDR1 MNHNS, CDR2 SASEGT. This chain's CDR3 is CASSEGRQTNQPQHF. DNA of the CDR3: TGTGCCAGCAGTGAAGGAAGACAAACTAATCAGCCCCAGCATTTT.

The rearrangement uses TRBV2 and TRBJ1-2; no clear D gene. Trimming stripped 6 bases from V and 0 bases from J, with 8 bases between. The V gene's germline CDR1 is SNHLY and CDR2 FYNNEI. There are 13 residues in the CDR3. The CDR3 is CASRQLSNYGYTF. The CDR3 coding sequence is TGTGCCAGCAGACAGCTGTCTAACTATGGCTACACCTTC.

The genes are TRBV12-3 or TRBV12-4 and TRBJ2-7, with no clear D. The CDR3 is 13 residues long. V was trimmed by 1 base and J by 7 bases, leaving 11 bases between them. CDR3 sequence reads: CASSLVRDGEQYF. The CDR3 DNA reads as TGTGCCAGCAGTTTAGTCCGTGACGGGGAGCAGTACTTC.

In this sample, this clone turned up once. This chain uses TRBV5-1 with TRBJ2-3, with a weak D call TRBD1 (6 bases). CDR1 SGHRS and CDR2 YFSETQ come from the germline V gene. The CDR3 has 15 residues. V dropped 4 bases and J dropped 6 bases, with 18 bases sitting between them. CDR3 sequence (DNA): TGCGCCAGCAGCGAGCAGGACAGTCGTTTTGATACGCAGTATTTT. Translated, it gives CASSEQDSRFDTQYF.

The V gene is TRBV5-4, the J gene TRBJ1-6; D is uncertain. V dropped 0 bases and J dropped 5 bases, with 12 bases sitting between them. The germline V gene has CDR1 SGHNT and CDR2 YYREEE (reference sequence). The CDR3 runs to 16 residues. CDR3 sequence: CASSLGVWTDNSPLHF. In DNA, the CDR3 is TGTGCCAGCAGCTTGGGGGTTTGGACGGATAATTCACCCCTCCACTTT.

The chain uses TRBV7-2 and TRBJ2-1, with no clear D. With 2 bases removed from V and 6 bases from J, the gap between germline ends came to 11 bases. The CDR3 sequence is 14 residues long. CDR1 SGHTA and CDR2 FQGNSA come from the germline V gene. CDR3 DNA sequence: TGTGCCAGCAGCTTATATCTGGGCCCCAATGAGCAGTTCTTC. The encoded protein is CASSLYLGPNEQFF.

The CDR3 DNA sequence: TGTGCCAGCAGTGTTTCCGGGACAGGGGGCTACGAGCAGTACTTC. Encoded protein: CASSVSGTGGYEQYF. The V gene is TRBV27, the J gene TRBJ2-7; 11 bases line up with TRBD1. Germline V gives CDR1 MNHEY, CDR2 SMNVEV (reference sequence). Trimming cost V 5 bases and J 3 bases; bases outside gene matches: 6. This CDR3 region has 15 residues.